Listed here are 7 T cell receptor beta chains from one sample, sequenced in a study of T cells in Graves' hyperthyroidism and ophthalmopathy. Authors of the study amplified TCR beta CDR3 regions from RNA transcripts. RT-PCR in the first round (using the HTBI primer set) targeted the TCR CDR3. TCRdb re-called the multiplex PCR reads with MiXCR, one entry per CDR3 protein. The table includes 20,000 to 30,000 distinct CDR3 sequences, approximately 49% detected once. The sequenced sample was blood. Receptor source: a woman aged 40 to 50 with Graves' hyperthyroidism that later progressed to Graves' ophthalmopathy.

This clonotype is categorized as medium-sized (0.01 to 0.1%). This chain uses TRBV24-1 with TRBJ1-2; no clear D gene. The V gene's germline CDR1 is KGHDR and CDR2 SFDVKD. The CDR3 covers 12 residues. Between the trimmed V and J ends, which lost 10 bases and 4 bases, there was a span of 12 bases. DNA for the CDR3: TGTGCCACTATGGACGCTACCTATGGCTACACCTTC. Its protein is CATMDATYGYTF.

This clonotype was seen once. A junction end diverges from the germline sequence, so it may reflect a read error. The chain employs TRBV7-2 and TRBJ2-2, with D unclear. The CDR3 length is 14 residues. The germline V gene encodes CDR1 SGHTA and CDR2 FQGNSA. Here the CDR3 reads CACSLGSTTGELFF. CDR3 nucleotides: TGTGCCTGCAGCTTAGGCTCTACCACCGGGGAGCTGTTTTTT.

This clonotype came up a few times. The chain has TRBV20-1 and TRBJ1-6, with 9 bases that match TRBD1. This CDR3 contains 13 residues. Germline-derived CDR1 and CDR2 are DFQATT and SNEGSKA (reference sequence). V gave up 8 bases and J gave up 8 bases; unmatched junction bases: 7. The CDR3 sequence: CSPGTGSDSPLHF. CDR3 DNA: TGCAGTCCCGGGACAGGGTCTGATTCACCCCTCCACTTT.

This clonotype was seen more than once but under ten times. The rearrangement links TRBV15 to TRBJ2-1, with 10 nucleotides matching TRBD2. The J segment lost 0 bases and the V segment lost 0 bases, leaving 14 bases of the junction unmatched. CDR1 is LNHNV, CDR2 YYDKDF, per germline (reference sequence). The CDR3 contains 21 residues. In DNA, the CDR3 is TGTGCCACCAGCAGAGATCGGGCTAGCGGGAGACGGAGGAACTCCTACAATGAGCAGTTCTTC. It yields the protein CATSRDRASGRRRNSYNEQFF.

This clonotype showed up many times. The germline gene is not matched at one end of the junction; a read error may be the cause. This rearrangement joins TRBV7-6 to TRBJ1-5; no reliable D call. CDR3 size: 13 residues. The germline gives CDR1 SGHVS, CDR2 FNYEAQ. As DNA, the CDR3 is TGTGCCGGCAGCTTACGGGGAAATCAGCCCCAGCATTTT. Amino acid sequence: CAGSLRGNQPQHF. Variable domain in full (rest from reference TRBV7-6 and TRBJ1-5): GAGVSQSPRYKVTKRGQDVALRCDPISGHVSLYWYRQALGQGPEFLTYFNYEAQQDKSGLPNDRFSAERPEGSISTLTIQRTEQRDSAMYRCAGSLRGNQPQHFGDGTRLSIL.

This clonotype was found many times. The chain joins TRBV4-1 to TRBJ2-7, with 11 bases identical to TRBD2. The CDR3 is 17 residues long. Trimming removed 1 base from V and 3 bases from J; junction bases left unmatched: 8. From germline, CDR1 is MGHRA and CDR2 YSYEKL. The DNA for the CDR3 is TGCGCCAGCAGCCAAGTTTTTAGTAGCGGGAGGGGCTACGAGCAGTACTTC. This gives the protein CASSQVFSSGRGYEQYF.

This clonotype was found many times. The chain carries TRBV7-9 and TRBJ1-1; D is unclear. This CDR3 comprises 12 residues. V was shortened by 3 bases and J by 5 bases, with 7 bases between the two germline ends. Germline V gene data show CDR1 as SEHNR and CDR2 as FQNEAQ (reference sequence). In DNA, the CDR3 is TGTGCCAGCAGCTTTATACTGACTGAAGCTTTCTTT. It specifies CASSFILTEAFF. Full variable domain (remainder filled in from reference TRBV7-9 and TRBJ1-1): DTGVSQNPRHKITKRGQNVTFRCDPISEHNRLYWYRQTLGQGPEFLTYFQNEAQLEKSRLLSDRFSAERPKGSFSTLEIQRTEQGDSAMYLCASSFILTEAFFGQGTRLTVV.